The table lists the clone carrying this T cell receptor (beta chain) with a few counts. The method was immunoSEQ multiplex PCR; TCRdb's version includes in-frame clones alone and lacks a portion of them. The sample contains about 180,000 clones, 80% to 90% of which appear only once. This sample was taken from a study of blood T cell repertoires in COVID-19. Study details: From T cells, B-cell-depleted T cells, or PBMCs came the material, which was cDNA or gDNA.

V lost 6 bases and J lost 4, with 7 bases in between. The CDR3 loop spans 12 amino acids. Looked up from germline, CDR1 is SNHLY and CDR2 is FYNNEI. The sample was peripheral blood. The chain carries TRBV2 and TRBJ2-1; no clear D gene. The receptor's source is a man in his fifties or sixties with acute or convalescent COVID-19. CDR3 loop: CASRKQYNEQFF. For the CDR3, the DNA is TGTGCCAGCAGGAAACAATACAATGAGCAGTTCTTC.